The 28 T cell receptor beta chains below come from one sample, sequenced in a study of CD8 T cells in ankylosing spondylitis (dated by TCRdb to the late 2010s). Here is what the overall study found, with its caveats: Blood from ankylosing spondylitis patients appeared to be characterized by a TCR beta motif made up of seven or eight highly homologous amino acid variants.

The antigens for these receptors are not known. Libraries were constructed by 5' RACE. Sequenced on an Illumina HiSeq 2500. TCRdb trimmed the raw reads at Q25, called clones with MiXCR and kept productive beta chains. Rows matching on CDR3 protein sequence are summarized as one entry with the most common DNA and genes. The sample table holds around 890,000 distinct CDR3 sequences, of which about 11% were seen once. Just over 0.5% of the sample goes to the ten largest clones. Material: blood, either unsorted or a sorted T cell fraction (not recorded which). These receptors all come from a male donor with ankylosing spondylitis.

This clonotype was counted between two and nine times. The rearrangement links TRBV4-3 to TRBJ2-3; 9 bases agree with TRBD1. Germline CDR1 LGHNA, CDR2 YSLEER. This CDR3 comprises 18 residues. The trim removed 1 base at V and 2 bases at J, leaving 10 bases unmatched. The CDR3 region is CASSQALADRGLTDTQYF. DNA for the CDR3: TGCGCCAGCAGCCAAGCTCTTGCGGACAGGGGCCTCACAGATACGCAGTATTTT.

This clonotype was counted only a few times. The rearrangement joins TRBV20-1 to TRBJ2-7, with TRBD1 matching over 8 bases. CDR3 length equals 13 residues. Germline V gene sequence: CDR1 DFQATT, CDR2 SNEGSKA (reference sequence). V lost 6 bases, J lost 4 bases, and 8 bases stayed unmatched. In DNA form, the CDR3 reads TGCAGTGCCTCGGACAGGGTGAGGTACGAGCAGTACTTC. Its translation is CSASDRVRYEQYF.

This clonotype has a handful of counts. The chain carries TRBV12-3 or TRBV12-4 and TRBJ1-4; D remains unclear. CDR3 length equals 14 residues. Trimming cost V 6 bases and J 7 bases, with 15 bases left between them. This chain's CDR3 is CASSPTSGAEKLFF. The CDR3 DNA follows: TGTGCCAGCAGCCCAACAAGTGGTGCTGAAAAACTGTTTTTT.

In its sample, this clonotype was seen many times. CDR3 amino acids: CATSDSLDSTEAFF. CDR3 sequence (DNA): TGTGCCACCAGTGATTCCCTGGACAGTACTGAAGCTTTCTTT. This chain links TRBV24-1 with TRBJ1-1; tentative D call: TRBD1 (6 bases). This CDR3 region has 14 residues. CDR1 and CDR2 from the germline V gene are KGHDR and SFDVKD. Trimming stripped 2 bases from V and 5 bases from J, with 11 bases between.

The rearrangement joins TRBV3-1 to TRBJ2-6, with TRBD1 matching over 10 bases. CDR1 and CDR2 from the germline V gene are LGHDT and YNNKEL (reference sequence). Germline trimming cut 6 bases from V and 3 bases from J; bases unmatched to any gene: 14. There are 19 residues in the CDR3. CDR3 DNA: TGTGCCAGCAGTCCCACCCCGGGACAGGGGATTGGTGGGGCCAACGTCCTGACTTTC. Residues: CASSPTPGQGIGGANVLTF.

This clonotype came up a few times. J is TRBJ2-5 and V is TRBV12-3 or TRBV12-4; D possibly uses TRBD1 or TRBD2 (5 bases each). Deletions cut 5 bases from V and 5 bases from J, with 12 bases between. This CDR3 is built from 13 residues. The CDR3 reads CASSTTEGETQYF. CDR3 sequence (DNA): TGTGCCAGCAGTACCACCGAGGGGGAGACCCAGTACTTC.

This clonotype has at least ten counts. CDR3 protein: CASSDYRGVETQYF. The CDR3 DNA reads TGTGCCAGCAGTGACTACAGGGGAGTGGAGACCCAGTACTTC. The chain links TRBV6-1 to TRBJ2-5, with TRBD1 matching 7 bases. The germline V gene encodes CDR1 MNHNS and CDR2 SASEGT. The ends lost 3 bases at V and 5 bases at J; junction bases unmatched: 6. This CDR3 contains 14 residues.

This clonotype was seen many times. The genes are TRBV20-1 and TRBJ2-5; 7 bases are a match to TRBD1. Germline lookup yields CDR1 DFQATT and CDR2 SNEGSKA (reference sequence). With 7 bases clipped from V and 1 base from J, the junction kept 6 bases outside the gene matches. The CDR3 totals 13 residues. The CDR3 DNA follows: TGCAGTGTTATGACAGGGCCCCAAGAGACCCAGTACTTC. Its translation is CSVMTGPQETQYF.

This clonotype was found many times. The chain joins TRBV27 to TRBJ2-7, with 7 bases matching TRBD2. The CDR3 has 12 residues. Germline trimming cut 9 bases from V and 2 bases from J; bases unmatched to any gene: 4. Germline CDR1 MNHEY, CDR2 SMNVEV (reference sequence). The CDR3 nucleotides read TGTGCCAGGGCGGGGGAGGCCTACGAGCAGTACTTC. Residues: CARAGEAYEQYF.

This clonotype appeared many times. The chain joins TRBV7-2 to TRBJ2-7; 8 bases are shared with TRBD1. Trimming at V came to 3 bases and at J to 0 bases, leaving 4 bases not matched to a gene. This CDR3 is 15 amino acids long. CDR1 is SGHTA and CDR2 is FQGNSA in the germline V gene. The CDR3 protein is CASSLGQVPSYEQYF. For the CDR3, the DNA is TGTGCCAGCAGCTTGGGACAGGTCCCCTCCTACGAGCAGTACTTC.

The chain uses TRBV20-1 and TRBJ2-7; TRBD1 aligns across 10 bases. The CDR3 is 16 residues long. J gave up 4 bases and V 3 bases, and 12 bases lay outside the gene matches. Germline V lookup: CDR1 DFQATT, CDR2 SNEGSKA (reference sequence). The CDR3 loop is CSASRGQGILMYEQYF. DNA for the CDR3: TGCAGTGCTAGCCGGGGACAGGGGATTTTGATGTACGAGCAGTACTTC.

The rearrangement uses TRBV7-2 and TRBJ2-1; the match to TRBD2 covers 12 bases. J lost 5 bases, V lost 5 bases, and 4 bases had no gene match. Germline V gene sequence: CDR1 SGHTA, CDR2 FQGNSA. The CDR3 contains 15 residues. The CDR3 loop reads CASSRGLAGHNEQFF. In nucleotides, the CDR3 is TGTGCCAGCAGCCGCGGACTAGCGGGGCACAATGAGCAGTTCTTC.

The J gene is TRBJ2-7, the V gene TRBV20-1, with 8 bases that match TRBD2. The trim removed 3 bases at V and 4 bases at J, leaving 5 bases unmatched. The V gene's germline CDR1 is DFQATT and CDR2 SNEGSKA (reference sequence). The CDR3 loop spans 13 amino acids. The CDR3 sequence is CSARRAGVYEQYF. CDR3 nucleotide sequence: TGCAGTGCTAGGAGAGCGGGAGTGTACGAGCAGTACTTC.

This clonotype showed up many times. The chain carries TRBV29-1 and TRBJ1-1; D is undetermined. Trimming took 7 bases from V and 5 from J, leaving 14 bases between them. This CDR3 contains 12 residues. Germline V lookup: CDR1 SQVTM, CDR2 ANQGSEA. DNA of the CDR3: TGCAGCGGTTTAAAACAGTCAACTGAAGCTTTCTTT. Translation: CSGLKQSTEAFF. The variable domain in full, with the rest retrieved from reference TRBV29-1 and TRBJ1-1, is SAVISQKPSRDICQRGTSLTIQCQVDSQVTMMFWYRQQPGQSLTLIATANQGSEATYESGFVIDKFPISRPNLTFSTLTVSNMSPEDSSIYLCSGLKQSTEAFFGQGTRLTVV.

In its sample, this clonotype was seen many times. The J gene is TRBJ2-2, the V gene TRBV5-1; D not resolved. CDR1 is SGHRS and CDR2 is YFSETQ in the germline V gene. The CDR3 length is 16 residues. V was clipped by 0 bases and J by 5 bases, with 14 bases between them. CDR3 in amino acids: CASSLVRYGLTGELFF. The CDR3 DNA is TGCGCCAGCAGCTTGGTTCGCTACGGGTTGACCGGGGAGCTGTTTTTT.

The rearrangement links TRBV7-9 to TRBJ2-3, with TRBD1 matching 7 bases. CDR1 and CDR2 from the germline V gene are SEHNR and FQNEAQ (reference sequence). The CDR3 contains 16 residues. V trimming: 3 bases; J trimming: 1 base; junction bases outside the gene matches: 7. The CDR3 here is CASSFDRVRGTDTQYF. DNA of the CDR3: TGTGCCAGCAGCTTCGACAGGGTACGAGGCACAGATACGCAGTATTTT. The variable domain in full, completed from reference TRBV7-9 and TRBJ2-3, reads DTGVSQNPRHKITKRGQNVTFRCDPISEHNRLYWYRQTLGQGPEFLTYFQNEAQLEKSRLLSDRFSAERPKGSFSTLEIQRTEQGDSAMYLCASSFDRVRGTDTQYFGPGTRLTVL.

This clonotype showed up just a few times. The rearrangement uses TRBV6-1 and TRBJ2-7, with D unresolved. V lost 6 bases and J 2 bases, leaving 17 bases between the germline ends. Germline values: CDR1 MNHNS, CDR2 SASEGT. This CDR3 contains 15 residues. The CDR3 sequence is CASSGLRWRPYEQYF. The CDR3 DNA reads TGTGCCAGCAGCGGCCTGAGATGGCGCCCCTACGAGCAGTACTTC.

This clonotype has just a few counts. The chain combines TRBV10-3 with TRBJ1-1; D gene ambiguous. Between the trimmed V and J ends, which lost 5 bases and 1 base, there was a span of 5 bases. The CDR3 extends over 12 amino acids. Germline V gene lookup returns CDR1 ENHRY and CDR2 SYGVKD. CDR3 DNA sequence: TGTGCCATCAGTTATCGGAACACTGAAGCTTTCTTT. It yields the protein CAISYRNTEAFF.

This clonotype occurred a few times. The chain is built from TRBV7-2 and TRBJ2-2, with a weak D call TRBD1 (6 bases). This CDR3 comprises 17 residues. V was pared by 2 bases and J by 5 bases, with 18 bases between. The V gene's germline CDR1 is SGHTA and CDR2 FQGNSA. The CDR3 loop is CASSLTGTHRGTGELFF. The CDR3 nucleotides read TGTGCCAGCAGCTTAACCGGGACACATCGAGGAACCGGGGAGCTGTTTTTT.

This clonotype was observed a few times. V usage is TRBV30 and J usage is TRBJ2-7; 7 positions match TRBD2. V shed 0 bases and J 0 bases; nucleotides not matched to a gene: 2. Germline CDR1 and CDR2: GTSNPN and SVGIG (reference sequence). This CDR3 has 14 amino acids. The chain's CDR3 is CAWSVAGTSYEQYF. Here the CDR3 DNA reads TGTGCCTGGAGTGTAGCGGGAACCTCCTACGAGCAGTACTTC.

This clonotype was counted ten times or more. This chain joins TRBV20-1 and TRBJ2-7, with D maybe TRBD2 (6 bases). There are 12 residues in the CDR3. V lost 6 bases to trimming and J lost 2 bases, with 11 bases between them. Per germline, CDR1 DFQATT and CDR2 SNEGSKA (reference sequence). The CDR3, as DNA: TGCAGTGCCGCCCCGGGGGCCTACGAGCAGTACTTC. This codes for CSAAPGAYEQYF.

This clonotype was counted ten times or more. The gene calls are TRBV20-1 and TRBJ1-5, with D possibly matching TRBD1 (5 bases). V lost 6 bases to trimming and J lost 4 bases, with 16 bases between them. Germline V lookup: CDR1 DFQATT, CDR2 SNEGSKA (reference sequence). The CDR3 spans 14 residues. For the CDR3, the DNA is TGCAGTGCCCTTAAGGGGCAAAGAAATCAGCCCCAGCATTTT. Translation: CSALKGQRNQPQHF.

A few counts support this clonotype. J is TRBJ2-3 and V is TRBV7-8, with D perhaps TRBD2 (7 bases). CDR3 size: 16 residues. CDR1 and CDR2 from the germline V gene are SGHVS and FQNEAQ. V lost 1 base and J lost 4, with 15 bases in between. DNA for the CDR3: TGTGCCAGCAGCTTAGTCGGGGGGCTTGGGGCAGATACGCAGTATTTT. This sequence encodes CASSLVGGLGADTQYF.

This clonotype was detected only a few times. This chain joins TRBV20-1 and TRBJ1-1, with D possibly matching TRBD1 (5 bases). The germline CDR1 and CDR2 sequences are DFQATT and SNEGSKA (reference sequence). Trimming stripped 3 bases from V and 0 bases from J, with 11 bases between. This CDR3 has 14 residues. The CDR3 here is CSASFPTVNTEAFF. In DNA form, the CDR3 reads TGCAGTGCTAGCTTCCCGACAGTGAACACTGAAGCTTTCTTT.

V is TRBV4-3 and J is TRBJ1-4; no clear D. V dropped 0 bases and J dropped 10 bases, with 9 bases sitting between them. Germline V CDR1 and CDR2: LGHNA, YSLEER. The CDR3 covers 13 residues. The CDR3, as DNA: TGCGCCAGCAGCCAAGAGAGGGAGGGAAAACTGTTTTTT. It translates to CASSQEREGKLFF.

This clonotype was counted at least ten times. This chain links TRBV20-1 with TRBJ2-1, with 13 bases aligning to TRBD2. This CDR3 comprises 17 residues. J lost 2 bases, V lost 3 bases, and 7 bases had no gene match. Germline V gives CDR1 DFQATT, CDR2 SNEGSKA (reference sequence). CDR3: CSASFGLAGDTYNEQFF. DNA of the CDR3: TGCAGTGCTAGTTTCGGACTAGCGGGGGACACCTACAATGAGCAGTTCTTC.

This clonotype showed up many times. The gene calls are TRBV7-2 and TRBJ1-2, with TRBD1 matching over 7 bases. The CDR3 sequence is 15 residues long. Trimming removed 5 bases from V and 0 bases from J; junction bases left unmatched: 6. Germline assignment: CDR1 SGHTA and CDR2 FQGNSA. CDR3 protein: CASSPTTGANYGYTF. CDR3 DNA: TGTGCCAGCAGCCCCACTACAGGGGCTAACTATGGCTACACCTTC.

This chain uses TRBV20-1 with TRBJ2-1; D might be TRBD1 (6 bases). The CDR3 is 13 residues long. Per the germline V gene, CDR1 is DFQATT and CDR2 is SNEGSKA (reference sequence). V lost 4 bases and J 2 bases, leaving 9 bases between the germline ends. The CDR3 DNA reads TGCAGTGCTATAAAGGGGGCCTACAATGAGCAGTTCTTC. Protein: CSAIKGAYNEQFF.